The 19 T cell receptor beta chains reported below all come from one sample, sequenced in a study of control samples from healthy donors and cancer patients. Profiling relied on immunoSEQ multiplex PCR, and the TCRdb table lists in-frame clones only, not all of them. The sample includes approximately 120,000 clones, around nine tenths of them seen just once. Sequences were obtained from blood. Receptor source: a human donor in good health. The donor label of this sample is uncertain.

The gene calls are TRBV3-1 (or the pseudogene TRBV3-2) and TRBJ2-5, with D hard to call. This CDR3 region has 14 residues. Trimming left V 2 bases short and J 7 bases short, with 14 bases between. The germline gives CDR1 LGHDT, CDR2 YNNKEL (reference sequence). CDR3 sequence: CASSQKGALGTQYF. Written as DNA, the CDR3 is TGTGCCAGCAGCCAAAAAGGAGCCCTAGGGACCCAGTACTTC.

The V and J genes are TRBV27 and TRBJ1-2; possibly TRBD1 for D (5 bases). V lost 6 bases, J lost 0 bases, and 17 bases lay in between. The CDR3 has 16 amino acids. Germline assignment: CDR1 MNHEY and CDR2 SMNVEV (reference sequence). CDR3 loop: CASSPNRQKTNYGYTF. CDR3 DNA sequence: TGTGCCAGCAGCCCCAATCGACAGAAGACTAACTATGGCTACACCTTC.

The chain uses TRBV6-2 or TRBV6-3 and TRBJ2-7; 7 bases are a match to TRBD2. V gave up 5 bases and J gave up 1 base; unmatched junction bases: 5. CDR3 length: 14 amino acids. CDR1 MNHEY and CDR2 SVGEGT come from the germline V gene. CDR3 loop: CASSVASGSYEQYF. CDR3 in DNA: TGTGCCAGCAGTGTGGCTAGCGGTTCCTACGAGCAGTACTTC.

V usage is TRBV30 and J usage is TRBJ2-2, with D possibly being TRBD2 (6 bases). The germline V and J ends were trimmed by 2 bases and 5 bases, with 12 bases remaining between them. This CDR3 region has 14 residues. Germline CDR1 and CDR2: GTSNPN and SVGIG (reference sequence). The CDR3 bases are TGTGCCTGGAGTCAGGGACTTGGGACCGGGGAGCTGTTTTTT. Amino acids: CAWSQGLGTGELFF.

The rearrangement joins TRBV11-2 to TRBJ2-1, with a tentative D call TRBD2 (6 bases). CDR3 length equals 16 residues. V was trimmed by 2 bases and J by 4 bases, leaving 15 bases between them. The germline V gene encodes CDR1 SGHAT and CDR2 FQNNGV. CDR3 residues: CASSLIMGGRYNEQFF. In DNA, the CDR3 is TGTGCCAGCAGCTTAATCATGGGGGGTCGGTACAATGAGCAGTTCTTC.

The chain carries TRBV30 and TRBJ2-5; D uncertain. This CDR3 comprises 14 residues. Trimming pared 1 base from V and 5 bases from J, leaving 14 bases between. CDR1 and CDR2 from the germline V gene are GTSNPN and SVGIG (reference sequence). Here the CDR3 reads CAWSGARGRETQYF. CDR3 coding DNA: TGTGCCTGGAGTGGTGCTAGAGGTCGGGAGACCCAGTACTTC.

The V gene is TRBV3-1 (or the pseudogene TRBV3-2), the J gene TRBJ2-3; 7 bases map to TRBD2. After removal of 1 base from V and 5 bases from J, the junction contained 6 bases not matched to a gene. The CDR3 loop spans 15 amino acids. The germline V gene has CDR1 LGHDT and CDR2 YNNKEL (reference sequence). Here the CDR3 reads CASSQGSRGEDTQYF. The CDR3 nucleotides are TGTGCCAGCAGCCAAGGATCACGGGGGGAAGATACGCAGTATTTT.

The chain uses TRBV11-2 and TRBJ2-1; D might be TRBD2 (6 bases). CDR3 size: 18 residues. The V end lost 1 base, the J end lost 4 bases, and 20 bases lay between the germline ends. CDR1 SGHAT and CDR2 FQNNGV come from the germline V gene. This CDR3 reads CASSLAGTEWGLYNEQFF. The CDR3 nucleotides are TGTGCCAGCAGCTTAGCCGGGACTGAGTGGGGATTATACAATGAGCAGTTCTTC.

The chain joins TRBV19 to TRBJ2-2; D unresolved. Germline V gives CDR1 LNHDA, CDR2 SQIVND (reference sequence). V was shortened by 4 bases and J by 8 bases, with 8 bases between the two germline ends. The CDR3 covers 12 residues. The CDR3 DNA sequence: TGTGCCAGTAGTAATACAGCAGGGGAGCTGTTTTTT. It translates to CASSNTAGELFF.

This chain connects TRBV29-1 to TRBJ2-1, with D possibly called TRBD1 or TRBD2 (5 bases each). CDR1 SQVTM and CDR2 ANQGSEA come from the germline V gene. CDR3 length: 11 residues. Between the trimmed V and J ends, which lost 0 bases and 15 bases, there was a span of 12 bases. The CDR3 DNA follows: TGCAGCGTTGAAGAGGTCGGGGACCTGTTCTTC. This translates into CSVEEVGDLFF.

V is TRBV2 and J is TRBJ2-3; possibly TRBD1 for D (5 bases). V was clipped by 7 bases and J by 0 bases, with 17 bases between them. CDR3 length: 16 amino acids. Germline lookup yields CDR1 SNHLY and CDR2 FYNNEI. CDR3 nucleotide sequence: TGTGCCAGCACACTGGGGTGGGGCTCTAGCACAGATACGCAGTATTTT. Translation gives CASTLGWGSSTDTQYF.

The chain has TRBV29-1 and TRBJ1-1; D call uncertain. Germline loops: CDR1 SQVTM, CDR2 ANQGSEA. Between the trimmed V and J ends, which lost 6 bases and 0 bases, there was a span of 14 bases. The length of the CDR3 is 14 residues. In DNA, the CDR3 is TGCAGCGTAGAAAGCCACCGTGTGAACACTGAAGCTTTCTTT. Its protein is CSVESHRVNTEAFF. Full variable domain (outside the CDR3, taken from reference TRBV29-1 and TRBJ1-1): SAVISQKPSRDICQRGTSLTIQCQVDSQVTMMFWYRQQPGQSLTLIATANQGSEATYESGFVIDKFPISRPNLTFSTLTVSNMSPEDSSIYLCSVESHRVNTEAFFGQGTRLTVV.

This clone was observed a handful of times. The gene calls are TRBV7-9 and TRBJ2-1; either TRBD1 or TRBD2 may fit D (5 bases each). This CDR3 region has 15 residues. From germline, CDR1 is SEHNR and CDR2 FQNEAQ (reference sequence). V shed 5 bases and J shed 14 bases, with 25 bases lying between them. In DNA form, the CDR3 reads TGTGCCAGCAGCAACGCGGTGGGCCCATATTTGGGGGAGTTCTTC. Translation: CASSNAVGPYLGEFF.

The chain joins TRBV9 to TRBJ1-2; 8 bases match TRBD1. CDR3 length: 12 amino acids. Unmatched junction bases numbered 1, after V lost 3 bases and J lost 6 bases. Germline V gives CDR1 SGDLS, CDR2 YYNGEE. The CDR3 DNA reads TGTGCCAGCAGCGCACAGGGGGATGGCTACACCTTC. This gives the protein CASSAQGDGYTF.

The genes are TRBV6-6 and TRBJ1-3, with D tentatively TRBD1 (5 bases). The CDR3 is 16 residues long. Trimming pared 5 bases from V and 1 base from J, leaving 15 bases between. The germline V gene has CDR1 MNHNY and CDR2 SVGAGI (reference sequence). The CDR3 DNA reads TGTGCCAGCAGTCCCTTGGGGGGAGGATCTGGAAACACCATATATTTT. Amino acids: CASSPLGGGSGNTIYF.

This clone occurred once. V is TRBV9 and J is TRBJ1-3; 7 nucleotides match TRBD1. CDR1 is SGDLS and CDR2 is YYNGEE in the germline V gene. Losses at the gene ends were 4 bases for V and 2 bases for J; bases not matched to a gene: 12. The CDR3 spans 17 residues. The CDR3 DNA follows: TGTGCCAGCAGCCCCCGACAGGGTCCTAATACTGGAAACACCATATATTTT. It yields the protein CASSPRQGPNTGNTIYF.

This clone came up once. V and J are TRBV10-3 and TRBJ2-5; no definite D call. Germline CDR1 is ENHRY and CDR2 is SYGVKD. The CDR3 covers 12 residues. Between the trimmed V and J ends, which lost 5 bases and 8 bases, there was a span of 12 bases. CDR3 region: CAISPTDHTQYF. CDR3 DNA sequence: TGTGCCATCAGTCCAACTGACCATACCCAGTACTTC.

The chain carries TRBV14 and TRBJ1-3, with TRBD1 identical over 7 bases. Germline lookup yields CDR1 SGHDN and CDR2 FVKESK. This CDR3 contains 14 residues. The J segment lost 6 bases and the V segment lost 6 bases, leaving 8 bases of the junction unmatched. The CDR3 nucleotides are TGTGCCAGCAGACCAGGGACAGTCGAAAACACCATATATTTT. Protein product: CASRPGTVENTIYF.

The sample holds one count of this clone. J is TRBJ1-4 and V is TRBV19, with D tentatively TRBD1 (5 bases). Trimming shortened V by 5 bases and J by 0 bases, and 10 bases separated the two germline ends. Germline V gene sequence: CDR1 LNHDA, CDR2 SQIVND (reference sequence). CDR3 length: 15 residues. The CDR3 nucleotides read TGTGCCAGTAGTTCAAGACAGACAACTAATGAAAAACTGTTTTTT. Protein: CASSSRQTTNEKLFF.